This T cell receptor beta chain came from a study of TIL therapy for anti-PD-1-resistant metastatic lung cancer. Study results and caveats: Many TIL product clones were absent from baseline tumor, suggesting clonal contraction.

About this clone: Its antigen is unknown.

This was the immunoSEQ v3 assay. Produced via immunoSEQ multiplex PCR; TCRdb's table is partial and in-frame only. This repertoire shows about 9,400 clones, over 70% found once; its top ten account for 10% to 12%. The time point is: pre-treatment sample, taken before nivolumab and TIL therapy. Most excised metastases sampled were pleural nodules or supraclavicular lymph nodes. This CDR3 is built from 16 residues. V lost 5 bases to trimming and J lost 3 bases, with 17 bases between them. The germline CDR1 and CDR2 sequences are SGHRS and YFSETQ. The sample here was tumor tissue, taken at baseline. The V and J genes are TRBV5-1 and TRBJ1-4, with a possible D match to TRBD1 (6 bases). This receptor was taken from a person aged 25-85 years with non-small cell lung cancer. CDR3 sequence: CASSPGDRFSNEKLFF. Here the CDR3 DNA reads TGCGCCAGCAGTCCGGGAGACAGGTTTTCTAATGAAAAACTGTTTTTT.